The 27 T cell receptor beta chains given below trace back to one sample, sequenced in a study of blood T cells in healthy people across ages. With a J-beta primer mix and a sample-barcoded 5' primer, a second PCR ran about 7 to 12 cycles. TCRdb re-derived calls from the 5' RACE reads in MiXCR, one entry per CDR3 protein. The table records fewer than 2 million distinct CDR3 sequences, approximately 40% of them present only once. Source material: blood. These receptors all come from a human donor in good health.

Concerning this clonotype: A junction end diverges from the germline sequence, so it may reflect a read error. V is TRBV5-1 and J is TRBJ1-2, with D possibly TRBD1 on 6 matching bases. This CDR3 contains 14 residues. Germline assignment: CDR1 SGHRS and CDR2 YFSETQ. This CDR3 is CASSLGGTSYGYTF. Written as DNA, the CDR3 is TGTGCCAGCAGCTTAGGCGGGACAAGCTATGGCTACACCTTC.

DNA of the CDR3: TGCAGTGCTAGAGATAGAGGGTATTGGAACACTGAAGCTTTCTTT. Its protein is CSARDRGYWNTEAFF. V gene TRBV20-1 combines with J gene TRBJ1-1; D gene uncertain. V was pared by 0 bases and J by 1 base, with 12 bases between. Germline V gene data show CDR1 as DFQATT and CDR2 as SNEGSKA (reference sequence). CDR3 length: 15 residues.

The rearrangement joins TRBV29-1 to TRBJ1-1; D not resolved. CDR1 and CDR2 from the germline V gene are SQVTM and ANQGSEA. V gave up 3 bases and J gave up 1 base, with 15 bases separating them. The CDR3 is 15 residues long. The CDR3 loop is CSVDHVLVENTEAFF. As DNA, the CDR3 is TGCAGCGTTGACCACGTCCTCGTGGAGAACACTGAAGCTTTCTTT.

The chain has TRBV3-1 and TRBJ2-5; D unresolved. This CDR3 has 14 residues. Germline loops: CDR1 LGHDT, CDR2 YNNKEL (reference sequence). V dropped 0 bases and J dropped 2 bases, with 7 bases sitting between them. The DNA of the CDR3 is TGTGCCAGCAGCCAAGAATCGCAGCAAGAGACCCAGTACTTC. Translation gives CASSQESQQETQYF.

Only a few counts were recorded for this clonotype. The chain combines TRBV7-9 with TRBJ2-7, with 8 bases lining up with TRBD2. The CDR3 loop spans 15 amino acids. Per the germline V gene, CDR1 is SEHNR and CDR2 is FQNEAQ (reference sequence). Trimming removed 0 bases from V and 6 bases from J; junction bases left unmatched: 7. CDR3 protein: CASSLASGLASEQYF. CDR3 coding DNA: TGTGCCAGCAGCTTAGCTTCAGGACTAGCTTCCGAGCAGTACTTC.

V gene TRBV4-1 combines with J gene TRBJ2-3; no firm D call. Germline CDR1 is MGHRA and CDR2 is YSYEKL. Trimming took 4 bases from V and 0 from J, leaving 11 bases between them. The CDR3 is 15 residues long. In DNA, the CDR3 is TGCGCCAGCAGCCCTTCGGACCTTAGCACAGATACGCAGTATTTT. Protein: CASSPSDLSTDTQYF.

This clonotype was recorded at least ten times. This sequence joins TRBV5-5 and TRBJ2-3, with 11 bases that match TRBD2. V dropped 4 bases and J dropped 4; count of bases not matched to a gene: 8. Germline assignment: CDR1 SGHKS and CDR2 YYEKEE (reference sequence). The CDR3 runs 16 residues. This chain's CDR3 is CASSPHSGGAADTQYF. In nucleotides, the CDR3 is TGTGCCAGCAGCCCCCATAGCGGGGGGGCGGCAGATACGCAGTATTTT.

V and J are TRBV7-9 and TRBJ2-7; 8 bases are shared with TRBD1. V dropped 5 bases and J dropped 2; count of bases not matched to a gene: 8. Germline V gene lookup returns CDR1 SEHNR and CDR2 FQNEAQ (reference sequence). The CDR3 is 15 amino acids. The chain's CDR3 is CASSDRQGRPYEQYF. CDR3 bases: TGTGCCAGCAGCGACCGACAGGGGAGGCCCTACGAGCAGTACTTC.

This rearrangement joins TRBV12-3 or TRBV12-4 to TRBJ2-2; TRBD1 is a possible D gene (5 bases). This CDR3 is built from 13 residues. V was trimmed by 5 bases and J by 6 bases, leaving 10 bases between them. Here the CDR3 DNA reads TGTGCCAGCAGTGCCCAGGGTTCCGGGGAGCTGTTTTTT. The encoded protein is CASSAQGSGELFF.

CDR3 protein: CASSQDRQFTYEQYF. CDR3 DNA: TGCGCCAGCAGCCAAGACAGGCAGTTTACCTACGAGCAGTACTTC. The chain carries TRBV4-3 and TRBJ2-7; D not certain. Germline V gene data show CDR1 as LGHNA and CDR2 as YSLEER. The ends were cut back, 0 bases at V and 2 bases at J, with 11 bases in the middle. The CDR3 runs to 15 residues.

The chain combines TRBV15 with TRBJ2-5; TRBD2 might be the D (5 bases). V gave up 0 bases and J gave up 11 bases, with 22 bases separating them. Germline CDR1 reads LNHNV; CDR2 reads YYDKDF (reference sequence). The CDR3 contains 16 residues. CDR3 loop: CATSRDPGSLYNEQYF. For the CDR3, the DNA is TGTGCCACCAGCAGAGATCCGGGGTCCCTTTACAATGAGCAGTACTTC. The whole variable domain, filled in from reference TRBV15 and TRBJ2-5, reads DAMVIQNPRYQVTQFGKPVTLSCSQTLNHNVMYWYQQKSSQAPKLLFHYYDKDFNNEADTPDNFQSRRPNTSFCFLDIRSPGLGDTAMYLCATSRDPGSLYNEQYFGPGTRLLVL.

The chain uses TRBV7-2 and TRBJ1-2; D is possibly TRBD1 (5 bases). CDR1 is SGHTA and CDR2 is FQGNSA in the germline V gene. The ends were cut back, 5 bases at V and 6 bases at J, with 16 bases in the middle. The CDR3 is 14 amino acids. The chain's CDR3 is CASSIGAQVDGYTF. CDR3 nucleotide sequence: TGTGCCAGCAGCATCGGGGCGCAAGTCGATGGCTACACCTTC.

This clonotype was found many times. The J gene is TRBJ1-1, the V gene TRBV29-1, with a tentative D call TRBD1 (5 bases). Deletions cut 5 bases from V and 0 bases from J, with 10 bases between. Germline CDR1 and CDR2: SQVTM and ANQGSEA. The CDR3 is made up of 13 amino acids. The CDR3 sequence is CSVQGVMNTEAFF. The CDR3 coding sequence is TGCAGCGTTCAGGGAGTGATGAACACTGAAGCTTTCTTT.

The chain combines TRBV30 with TRBJ2-5; the match to TRBD1 covers 7 bases. Germline V CDR1 and CDR2: GTSNPN, SVGIG (reference sequence). The CDR3 has 15 amino acids. After removal of 2 bases from V and 0 bases from J, the junction contained 6 bases not matched to a gene. CDR3 residues: CAWSLGQRHQETQYF. In DNA form, the CDR3 reads TGTGCCTGGAGTTTGGGACAGAGACACCAAGAGACCCAGTACTTC.

V gene TRBV29-1 combines with J gene TRBJ1-2; D is ambiguous. V lost 0 bases to trimming and J lost 4 bases, with 9 bases between them. The CDR3 loop spans 13 amino acids. Germline CDR1 SQVTM, CDR2 ANQGSEA. The DNA for the CDR3 is TGCAGCGTTGAAGATGATAGGAGCTATGGCTACACCTTC. This encodes CSVEDDRSYGYTF.

This clonotype was detected once. An end of the junction does not agree with germline; a read error may underlie this. The gene calls are TRBV20-1 and TRBJ2-7; a possible D gene is TRBD1 (6 bases). The DNA end lines up better with TRBJ2-5; the J call may be wrong. The CDR3 covers 13 residues. Germline CDR1 is DFQATT and CDR2 is SNEGSKA (reference sequence). CDR3 loop: CSTRQTGRETQYF. CDR3 bases: TGCAGTACTAGACAAACAGGGAGAGAGACCCAGTACTTC.

This clonotype was recorded a few times. This sequence joins TRBV2 and TRBJ2-7; perhaps TRBD1 as D (5 bases). The ends were cut back, 8 bases at V and 12 bases at J, with 23 bases in the middle. This CDR3 has 13 residues. Germline CDR1 SNHLY, CDR2 FYNNEI. Here the CDR3 reads CASLSDGQNKAYF. CDR3 coding DNA: TGTGCCAGCTTATCCGATGGACAAAACAAGGCGTACTTC.

J is TRBJ1-2 and V is TRBV28; D is perhaps TRBD1 (5 bases). The CDR3 has 16 residues. Germline V CDR1 and CDR2: MDHEN, SYDVKM. The V and J ends lost 3 bases and 7 bases respectively, with 21 bases between them. CDR3 amino acids: CASSFNTGQDIFGYTF. The DNA for the CDR3 is TGTGCCAGCAGTTTTAATACGGGGCAGGATATATTTGGCTACACCTTC.

The rearrangement uses TRBV15 and TRBJ2-1, with D maybe TRBD2 (6 bases). Trimming cost V 1 base and J 8 bases, with 18 bases left between them. CDR3 length: 16 residues. Looked up from germline, CDR1 is LNHNV and CDR2 is YYDKDF (reference sequence). The CDR3 coding sequence is TGTGCCACCAGCAGAGGGGTGGGGGGACGTGACCATGAGCAGTTCTTC. This encodes CATSRGVGGRDHEQFF.

The chain links TRBV4-3 to TRBJ1-2; TRBD1 might be the D (6 bases). Germline V CDR1 and CDR2: LGHNA, YSLEER. CDR3 length: 14 residues. Between the trimmed V and J ends, which lost 2 bases and 4 bases, there was a span of 11 bases. CDR3 nucleotides: TGCGCCAGCAGCCAACGGACAGACGCCTATGGCTACACCTTC. Translation gives CASSQRTDAYGYTF.

This chain links TRBV20-1 with TRBJ2-1, with D possibly matching TRBD1 (6 bases). This CDR3 has 13 residues. Germline V gene sequence: CDR1 DFQATT, CDR2 SNEGSKA (reference sequence). Trimming removed 6 bases at V and 7 bases at J, with 16 bases between. CDR3 coding DNA: TGCAGTGCCGGAGTACAGGGATGGAATGAGCAGTTCTTC. This translates into CSAGVQGWNEQFF.

A few counts support this clonotype. DNA for the CDR3: TGTGCCAGCAGTCCCCCAACAGGGAATCTTGACGAGCAGTACTTC. Encoded protein: CASSPPTGNLDEQYF. J is TRBJ2-7 and V is TRBV28; a possible D gene is TRBD1 (6 bases). The V and J ends lost 5 bases and 5 bases respectively, with 19 bases between them. The CDR3 loop spans 15 amino acids. CDR1 is MDHEN and CDR2 is SYDVKM in the germline V gene.

In this sample, this clonotype turned up a few times. The chain employs TRBV29-1 and TRBJ2-5; D is tentatively TRBD1 or TRBD2 (5 bases each). This CDR3 is built from 12 residues. Germline V gene lookup returns CDR1 SQVTM and CDR2 ANQGSEA. Trimming removed 4 bases at V and 4 bases at J, with 10 bases between. The CDR3, as DNA: TGCAGCGTTGGGGGGATCCGAGAGACCCAGTACTTC. It yields the protein CSVGGIRETQYF. The variable domain in full, completed from reference TRBV29-1 and TRBJ2-5, reads SAVISQKPSRDICQRGTSLTIQCQVDSQVTMMFWYRQQPGQSLTLIATANQGSEATYESGFVIDKFPISRPNLTFSTLTVSNMSPEDSSIYLCSVGGIRETQYFGPGTRLLVL.

The sample holds a few counts of this clonotype. This chain connects TRBV6-1 to TRBJ2-3; D uncertain. V was trimmed by 6 bases and J by 0 bases, leaving 13 bases between them. Germline CDR1 reads MNHNS; CDR2 reads SASEGT. The CDR3 totals 15 residues. CDR3 residues: CASRAISQSTDTQYF. The CDR3 DNA is TGTGCCAGCAGAGCAATTAGCCAAAGCACAGATACGCAGTATTTT.

The chain joins TRBV29-1 to TRBJ2-7; 12 bases align to TRBD1. The trim removed 1 base at V and 5 bases at J, leaving 3 bases unmatched. This CDR3 contains 14 residues. Per germline, CDR1 SQVTM and CDR2 ANQGSEA. The CDR3: CSVEGGTGGNEQYF. CDR3 nucleotides: TGCAGCGTTGAAGGAGGGACAGGGGGCAACGAGCAGTACTTC.

The chain has TRBV20-1 and TRBJ2-7; the match to TRBD1 covers 7 bases. The CDR3 contains 14 residues. Trimming cost V 0 bases and J 3 bases; bases outside gene matches: 5. The V gene's germline CDR1 is DFQATT and CDR2 SNEGSKA (reference sequence). The chain's CDR3 is CSARDTGQNYEQYF. The CDR3 region has the DNA TGCAGTGCTAGAGATACGGGACAGAACTACGAGCAGTACTTC.

The genes are TRBV13 and TRBJ1-1, with unresolved D. Trimming took 3 bases from V and 4 from J, leaving 15 bases between them. The CDR3 runs to 15 residues. CDR1 is PRHDT and CDR2 is FYEKMQ in the germline V gene (reference sequence). This CDR3 reads CASSFSGGGCTEAFF. The CDR3 DNA reads as TGTGCCAGCAGCTTTTCCGGAGGAGGTTGCACTGAAGCTTTCTTT.